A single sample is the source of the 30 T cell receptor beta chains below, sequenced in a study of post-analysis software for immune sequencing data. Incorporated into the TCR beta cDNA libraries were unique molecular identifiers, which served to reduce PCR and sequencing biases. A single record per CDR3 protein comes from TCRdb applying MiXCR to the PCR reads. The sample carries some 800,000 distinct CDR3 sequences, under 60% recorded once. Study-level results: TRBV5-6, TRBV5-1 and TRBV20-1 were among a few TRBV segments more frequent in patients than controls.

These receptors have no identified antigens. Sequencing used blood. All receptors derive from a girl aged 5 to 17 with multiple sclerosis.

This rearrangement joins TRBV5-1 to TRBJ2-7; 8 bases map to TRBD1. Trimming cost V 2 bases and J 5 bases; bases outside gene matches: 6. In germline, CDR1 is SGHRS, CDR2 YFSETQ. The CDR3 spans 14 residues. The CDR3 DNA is TGCGCCAGCAGCTTTAGACAGGGGAACGACGAGCAGTACTTC. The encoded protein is CASSFRQGNDEQYF.

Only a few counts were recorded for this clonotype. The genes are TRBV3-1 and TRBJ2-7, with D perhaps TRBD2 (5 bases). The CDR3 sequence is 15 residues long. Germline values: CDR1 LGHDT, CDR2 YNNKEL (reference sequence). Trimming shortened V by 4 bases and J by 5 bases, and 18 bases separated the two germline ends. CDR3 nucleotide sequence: TGTGCCAGCAGCCTTCGACCTAGCTCCTACGACGAGCAGTACTTC. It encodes CASSLRPSSYDEQYF.

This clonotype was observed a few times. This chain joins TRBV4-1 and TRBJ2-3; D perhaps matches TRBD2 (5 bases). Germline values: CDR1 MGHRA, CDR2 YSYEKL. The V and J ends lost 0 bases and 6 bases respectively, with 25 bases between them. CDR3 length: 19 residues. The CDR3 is CASSQDSLETTPLGDTQYF. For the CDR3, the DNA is TGCGCCAGCAGCCAAGATTCCCTGGAGACTACCCCGCTGGGGGATACGCAGTATTTT.

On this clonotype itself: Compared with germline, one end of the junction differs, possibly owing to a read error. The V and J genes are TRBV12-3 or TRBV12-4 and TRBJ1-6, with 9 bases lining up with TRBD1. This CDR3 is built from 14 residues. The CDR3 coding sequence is TGTGCCAGCAGTTCCAGACAGGGGGGATCACCCCCCCACTTT. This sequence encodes CASSSRQGGSPPHF.

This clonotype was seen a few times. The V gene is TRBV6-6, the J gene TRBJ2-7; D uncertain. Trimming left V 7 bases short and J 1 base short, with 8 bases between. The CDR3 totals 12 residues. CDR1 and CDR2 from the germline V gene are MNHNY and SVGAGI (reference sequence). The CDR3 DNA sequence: TGTGCCAGCAACCTGGGATCCTACGAGCAGTACTTC. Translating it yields CASNLGSYEQYF.

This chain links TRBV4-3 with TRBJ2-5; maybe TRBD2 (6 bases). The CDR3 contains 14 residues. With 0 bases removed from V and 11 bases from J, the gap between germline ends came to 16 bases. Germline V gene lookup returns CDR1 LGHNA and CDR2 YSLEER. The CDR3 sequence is CASSQDWQGREQYF. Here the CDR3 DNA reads TGCGCCAGCAGCCAAGATTGGCAGGGTCGGGAGCAGTACTTC.

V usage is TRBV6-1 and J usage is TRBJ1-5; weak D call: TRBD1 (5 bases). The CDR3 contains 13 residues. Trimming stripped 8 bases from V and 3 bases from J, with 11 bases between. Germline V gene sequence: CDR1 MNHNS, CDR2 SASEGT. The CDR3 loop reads CASCGTHNQPQHF. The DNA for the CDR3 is TGTGCCAGCTGCGGGACCCACAATCAGCCCCAGCATTTT.

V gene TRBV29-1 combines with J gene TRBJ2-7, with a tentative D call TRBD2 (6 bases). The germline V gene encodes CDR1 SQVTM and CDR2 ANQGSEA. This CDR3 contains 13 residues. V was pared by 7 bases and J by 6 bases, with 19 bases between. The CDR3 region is CSGGEPRDAEQYF. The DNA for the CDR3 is TGCAGCGGGGGGGAACCGCGGGACGCCGAGCAGTACTTC.

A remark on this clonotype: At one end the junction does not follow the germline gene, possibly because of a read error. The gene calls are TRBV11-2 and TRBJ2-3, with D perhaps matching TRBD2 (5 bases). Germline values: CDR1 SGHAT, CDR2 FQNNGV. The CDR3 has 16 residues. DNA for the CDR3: TGTGCCAGCAGCTGGGTTGGAGGTTTTTTCTCGGATACGCACTATTTT. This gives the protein CASSWVGGFFSDTHYF.

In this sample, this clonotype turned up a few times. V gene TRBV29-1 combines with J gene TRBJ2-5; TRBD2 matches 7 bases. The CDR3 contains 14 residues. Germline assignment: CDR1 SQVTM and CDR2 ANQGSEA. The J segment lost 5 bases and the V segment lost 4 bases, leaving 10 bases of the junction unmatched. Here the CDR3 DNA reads TGCAGCGTTGTAAGGGCGGGAGTGGGCGAGACCCAGTACTTC. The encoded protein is CSVVRAGVGETQYF.

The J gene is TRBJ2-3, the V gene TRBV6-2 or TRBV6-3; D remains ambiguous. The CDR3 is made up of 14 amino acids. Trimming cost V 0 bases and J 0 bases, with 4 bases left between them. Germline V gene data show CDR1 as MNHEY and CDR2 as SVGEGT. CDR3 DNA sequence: TGTGCCAGCAGTTACTCGGACAGCACAGATACGCAGTATTTT. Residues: CASSYSDSTDTQYF.

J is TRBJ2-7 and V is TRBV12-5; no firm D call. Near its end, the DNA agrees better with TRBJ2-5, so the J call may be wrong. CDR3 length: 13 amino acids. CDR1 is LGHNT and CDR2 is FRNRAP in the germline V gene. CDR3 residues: CASGFIGGETQYF. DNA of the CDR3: TGTGCTAGTGGTTTCATAGGTGGAGAGACCCAGTACTTC.

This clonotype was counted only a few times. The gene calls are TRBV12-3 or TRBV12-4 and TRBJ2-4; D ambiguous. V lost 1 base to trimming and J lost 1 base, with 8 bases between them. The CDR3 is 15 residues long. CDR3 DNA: TGTGCCAGCAGTTTAGGTCCCGGGGCCAAAAACATTCAGTACTTC. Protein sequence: CASSLGPGAKNIQYF.

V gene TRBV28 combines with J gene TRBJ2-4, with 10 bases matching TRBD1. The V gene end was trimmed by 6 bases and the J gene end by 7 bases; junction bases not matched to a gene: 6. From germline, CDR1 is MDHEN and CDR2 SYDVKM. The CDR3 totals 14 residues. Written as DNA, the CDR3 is TGTGCCAGCAGCCCTGGACAGGGGGGGAACATTCAGTACTTC. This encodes CASSPGQGGNIQYF. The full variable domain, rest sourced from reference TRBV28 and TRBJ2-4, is DVKVTQSSRYLVKRTGEKVFLECVQDMDHENMFWYRQDPGLGLRLIYFSYDVKMKEKGDIPEGYSVSREKKERFSLILESASTNQTSMYLCASSPGQGGNIQYFGAGTRLSVL.

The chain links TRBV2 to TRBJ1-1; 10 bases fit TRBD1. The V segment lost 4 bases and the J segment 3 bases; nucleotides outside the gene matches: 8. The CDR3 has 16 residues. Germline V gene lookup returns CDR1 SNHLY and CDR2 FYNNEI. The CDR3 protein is CASSVVIGTGDTEAFF. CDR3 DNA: TGTGCCAGCAGTGTAGTAATAGGGACAGGGGACACTGAAGCTTTCTTT.

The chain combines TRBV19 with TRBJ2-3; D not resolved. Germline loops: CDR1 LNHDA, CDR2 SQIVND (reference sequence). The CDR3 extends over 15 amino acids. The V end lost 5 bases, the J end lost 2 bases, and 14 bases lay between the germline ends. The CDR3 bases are TGTGCCAGTAGTGTACAACACGGTCTCACAGATACGCAGTATTTT. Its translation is CASSVQHGLTDTQYF. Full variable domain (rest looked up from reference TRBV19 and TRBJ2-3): DGGITQSPKYLFRKEGQNVTLSCEQNLNHDAMYWYRQDPGQGLRLIYYSQIVNDFQKGDIAEGYSVSREKKESFPLTVTSAQKNPTAFYLCASSVQHGLTDTQYFGPGTRLTVL.

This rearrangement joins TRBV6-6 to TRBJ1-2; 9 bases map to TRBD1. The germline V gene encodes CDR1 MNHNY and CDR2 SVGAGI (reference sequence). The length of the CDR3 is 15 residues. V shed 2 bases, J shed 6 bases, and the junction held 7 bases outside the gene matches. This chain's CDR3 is CASSYMPQGADGYTF. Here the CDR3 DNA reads TGTGCCAGCAGTTACATGCCACAGGGGGCCGATGGCTACACCTTC.

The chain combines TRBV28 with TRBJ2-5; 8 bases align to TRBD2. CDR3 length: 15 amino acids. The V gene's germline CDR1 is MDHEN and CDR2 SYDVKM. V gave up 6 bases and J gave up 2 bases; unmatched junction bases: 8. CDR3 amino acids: CASSGGGEGQETQYF. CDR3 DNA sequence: TGTGCCAGCAGCGGGGGGGGAGAGGGGCAAGAGACCCAGTACTTC.

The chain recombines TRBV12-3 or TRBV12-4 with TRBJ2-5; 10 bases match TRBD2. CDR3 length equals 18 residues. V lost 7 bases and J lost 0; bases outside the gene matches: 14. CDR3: CASTLGASGSLDQETQYF. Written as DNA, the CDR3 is TGTGCCAGCACCCTGGGGGCTAGCGGGAGCCTTGACCAAGAGACCCAGTACTTC.

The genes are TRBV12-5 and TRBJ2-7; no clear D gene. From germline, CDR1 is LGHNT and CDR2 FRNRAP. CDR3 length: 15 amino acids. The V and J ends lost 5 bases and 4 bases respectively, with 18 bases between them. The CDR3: CASGPQGCETYEQYF. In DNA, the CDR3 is TGTGCTAGTGGTCCCCAAGGGTGTGAGACGTACGAGCAGTACTTC. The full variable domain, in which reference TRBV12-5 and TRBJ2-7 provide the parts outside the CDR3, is DARVTQTPRHKVTEMGQEVTMRCQPILGHNTVFWYRQTMMQGLELLAYFRNRAPLDDSGMPKDRFSAEMPDATLATLKIQPSEPRDSAVYFCASGPQGCETYEQYFGPGTRLTVT.

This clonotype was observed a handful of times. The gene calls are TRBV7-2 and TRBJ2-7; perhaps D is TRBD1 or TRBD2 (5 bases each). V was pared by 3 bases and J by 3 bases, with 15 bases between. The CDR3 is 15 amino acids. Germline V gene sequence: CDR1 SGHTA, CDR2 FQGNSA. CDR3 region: CASSFPGTSDYEQYF. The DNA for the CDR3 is TGTGCCAGCAGCTTCCCCGGGACCTCCGACTACGAGCAGTACTTC.

CDR3 in DNA: TGTGCCAGCAGCTTGCACAGAAACACAGATACGCAGTATTTT. The encoded protein is CASSLHRNTDTQYF. The rearrangement joins TRBV5-6 to TRBJ2-3; D is undetermined. The length of the CDR3 is 14 residues. Between the trimmed V and J ends, which lost 1 base and 2 bases, there was a span of 8 bases. The germline gives CDR1 SGHDT, CDR2 YYEEEE.

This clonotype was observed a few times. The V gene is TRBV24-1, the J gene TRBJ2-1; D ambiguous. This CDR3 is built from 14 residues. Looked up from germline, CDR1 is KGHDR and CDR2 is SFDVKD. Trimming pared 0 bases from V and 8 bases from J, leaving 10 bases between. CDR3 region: CATSDLGAFDEQFF. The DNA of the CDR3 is TGTGCCACCAGTGATTTGGGAGCCTTTGATGAGCAGTTCTTC.

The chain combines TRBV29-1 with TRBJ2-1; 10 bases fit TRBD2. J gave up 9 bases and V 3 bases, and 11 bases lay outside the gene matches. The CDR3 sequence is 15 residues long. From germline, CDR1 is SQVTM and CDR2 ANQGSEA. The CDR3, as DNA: TGCAGCGTTGATGAGGTAGCGGGAGGTACGGGTGAGCAGTTCTTC. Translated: CSVDEVAGGTGEQFF.

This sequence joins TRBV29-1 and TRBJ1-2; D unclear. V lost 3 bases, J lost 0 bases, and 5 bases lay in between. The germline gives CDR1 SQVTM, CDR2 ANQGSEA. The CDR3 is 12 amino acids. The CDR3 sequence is CSVDSPNYGYTF. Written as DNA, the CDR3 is TGCAGCGTTGACAGTCCTAACTATGGCTACACCTTC.

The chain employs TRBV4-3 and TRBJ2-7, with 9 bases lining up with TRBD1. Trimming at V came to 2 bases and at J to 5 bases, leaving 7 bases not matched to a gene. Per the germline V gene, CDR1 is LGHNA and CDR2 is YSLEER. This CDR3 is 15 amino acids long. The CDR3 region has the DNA TGCGCCAGCAGCCAAACTAGGGACAGGGCCCACGAGCAGTACTTC. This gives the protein CASSQTRDRAHEQYF.

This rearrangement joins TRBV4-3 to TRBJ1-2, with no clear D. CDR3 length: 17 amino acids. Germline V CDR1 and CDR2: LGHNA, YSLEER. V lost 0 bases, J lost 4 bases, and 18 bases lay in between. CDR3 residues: CASSQEGPAVGPYGYTF. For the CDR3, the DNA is TGCGCCAGCAGCCAAGAAGGTCCGGCGGTTGGGCCCTATGGCTACACCTTC.

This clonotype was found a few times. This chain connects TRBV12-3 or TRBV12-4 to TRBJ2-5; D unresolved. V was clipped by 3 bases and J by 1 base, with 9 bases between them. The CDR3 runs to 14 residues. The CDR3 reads CASSLVLLQETQYF. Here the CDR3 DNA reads TGTGCCAGCAGTTTGGTTCTCCTCCAAGAGACCCAGTACTTC.

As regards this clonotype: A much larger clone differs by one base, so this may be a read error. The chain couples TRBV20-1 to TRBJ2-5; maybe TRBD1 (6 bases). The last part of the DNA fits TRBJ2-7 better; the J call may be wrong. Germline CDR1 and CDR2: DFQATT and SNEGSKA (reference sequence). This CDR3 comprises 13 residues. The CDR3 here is CSARWTVDYEQYF. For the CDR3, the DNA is TGCAGTGCTCGCTGGACAGTGGACTACGAGCAGTACTTC.

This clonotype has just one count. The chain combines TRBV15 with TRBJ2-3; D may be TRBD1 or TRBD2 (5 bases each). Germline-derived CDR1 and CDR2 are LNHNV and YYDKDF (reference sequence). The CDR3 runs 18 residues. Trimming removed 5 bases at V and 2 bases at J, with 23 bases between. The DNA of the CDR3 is TGTGCCACCAGCTCACCCGTAGGGACCTCAGGCAACACAGATACGCAGTATTTT. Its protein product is CATSSPVGTSGNTDTQYF.